One sample yielded the 10 T cell receptor beta chains listed below, sequenced in a study of sequential checkpoint blockade in melanoma. Treatment meaning: randomized to nivolumab then ipilimumab (arm A) or the reverse (arm B). Sequenced by immunoSEQ multiplex PCR; TCRdb stores in-frame clones only, minus some. This table holds 35,000 to 40,000 clones, over 30% found once. The specimen was tumor tissue (inferred from file names), collected from a patient given nivolumab and ipilimumab in sequence. Receptors originate from a human donor with melanoma.

The V call is TRBV5-1, the J call TRBJ2-7; 8 nucleotides match TRBD2. Per the germline V gene, CDR1 is SGHRS and CDR2 is YFSETQ. The J segment lost 2 bases and the V segment lost 0 bases, leaving 7 bases of the junction unmatched. The CDR3 consists of 16 residues. CDR3 sequence reads: CASSLDLAGGAYEQYF. The CDR3 DNA sequence: TGCGCCAGCAGCTTGGATTTGGCGGGGGGAGCCTACGAGCAGTACTTC. The full variable domain, completed using reference TRBV5-1 and TRBJ2-7, is KAGVTQTPRYLIKTRGQQVTLSCSPISGHRSVSWYQQTPGQGLQFLFEYFSETQRNKGNFPGRFSGRQFSNSRSEMNVSTLELGDSALYLCASSLDLAGGAYEQYFGPGTRLTVT.

The chain joins TRBV11-3 to TRBJ2-6; D is undetermined. The CDR3 has 16 residues. CDR1 and CDR2 from the germline V gene are SGHNT and YENEEA. Between the trimmed V and J ends, which lost 1 base and 0 bases, there was a span of 7 bases. The chain's CDR3 is CASSLVRSSGANVLTF. The CDR3, as DNA: TGTGCCAGCAGCTTAGTCCGAAGCTCTGGGGCCAACGTCCTGACTTTC.

The V and J genes are TRBV9 and TRBJ2-3; tentatively, D is TRBD1 (6 bases). The V end was cut by 3 bases, the J end by 4 bases, with 18 bases between. Germline CDR1 and CDR2: SGDLS and YYNGEE. The CDR3 loop spans 16 amino acids. The CDR3 sequence: CASSDRPQGRADTQYF. The CDR3 DNA reads TGTGCCAGCAGCGACCGCCCCCAGGGGCGGGCAGATACGCAGTATTTT.

J is TRBJ2-3 and V is TRBV5-1; 11 nucleotides align to TRBD2. Germline lookup yields CDR1 SGHRS and CDR2 YFSETQ. The length of the CDR3 is 17 residues. V was clipped by 2 bases and J by 6 bases; unmatched bases: 11. The CDR3 nucleotides read TGCGCCAGCAGCTTCAAAGTAACTAGCGGGAGTGGGGATACGCAGTATTTT. Residues: CASSFKVTSGSGDTQYF.

There are many counts of this clone. CDR3 region: CASSQDFNFNQPQHF. DNA of the CDR3: TGCGCCAGCAGCCAAGATTTTAACTTCAATCAGCCCCAGCATTTT. The chain uses TRBV4-1 and TRBJ1-5; no clear D. V was trimmed by 0 bases and J by 3 bases, leaving 9 bases between them. Germline V CDR1 and CDR2: MGHRA, YSYEKL. This CDR3 contains 15 residues.

The V call is TRBV10-2, the J call TRBJ2-3; tentative D call: TRBD2 (5 bases). The CDR3 is made up of 14 amino acids. Trimming shortened V by 5 bases and J by 0 bases, and 9 bases separated the two germline ends. CDR1 is WSHSY and CDR2 is SAAADI in the germline V gene. CDR3: CASSRQRSTDTQYF. The CDR3 bases are TGCGCCAGCAGTCGGCAGCGGAGCACAGATACGCAGTATTTT.

Relative to its sample, this clone is medium-sized. The chain is built from TRBV28 and TRBJ1-1; D call uncertain. Trimming removed 2 bases from V and 0 bases from J, with 10 bases in between. The germline V gene encodes CDR1 MDHEN and CDR2 SYDVKM. The CDR3 runs to 15 residues. The CDR3: CASSLEWIMNTEAFF. The CDR3 bases are TGTGCCAGCAGTTTAGAGTGGATTATGAACACTGAAGCTTTCTTT.

This clone was seen more than once but under ten times. CDR3 loop: CASSQEGASGTRDTQYF. DNA for the CDR3: TGCGCCAGCAGCCAAGAGGGGGCTAGCGGGACCCGGGATACGCAGTATTTT. The gene calls are TRBV4-1 and TRBJ2-3, with 9 bases lining up with TRBD2. V dropped 0 bases and J dropped 6; count of bases not matched to a gene: 10. Germline CDR1 MGHRA, CDR2 YSYEKL. CDR3 length: 17 amino acids.

The chain links TRBV19 to TRBJ1-3, with D hard to call. From germline, CDR1 is LNHDA and CDR2 SQIVND (reference sequence). Trimming shortened V by 5 bases and J by 0 bases, and 11 bases separated the two germline ends. This CDR3 contains 15 residues. The CDR3 coding sequence is TGTGCCAGTAGTTCGGTCCAGAGCTCTGGAAACACCATATATTTT. Its protein is CASSSVQSSGNTIYF.

This clone was observed many times. This chain links TRBV11-3 with TRBJ2-5, with no clear D. From germline, CDR1 is SGHNT and CDR2 YENEEA. This CDR3 region has 14 residues. Trimming removed 3 bases at V and 0 bases at J, with 8 bases between. The DNA of the CDR3 is TGTGCCAGCAGCTTGGACGGGCACCAAGAGACCCAGTACTTC. This encodes CASSLDGHQETQYF.